This T cell receptor (beta chain) stems from a study of CD8+ T cells in alopecia areata. Study summary: Treatment comprised oral tofacitinib, 5 to 10 mg twice daily, in treated patients.

Extraction and reverse transcription of RNA yielded cDNA as the sequencing template. Profiled with immunoSEQ multiplex PCR; TCRdb holds only in-frame clones, not every one. The table lists 160,000 or so clones, around 50% of them singletons. Lesional scalp punch biopsies and peripheral blood were collected from alopecia areata patients. Germline CDR1 is MNHEY and CDR2 is SMNVEV (reference sequence). CDR3 length: 16 amino acids. After removal of 5 bases from V and 2 bases from J, the junction contained 7 bases not matched to a gene. The source of this sequence is a human donor with alopecia areata. Here the sequenced sample was CD8+ T cells sorted from blood, taken at week 0. The chain recombines TRBV27 with TRBJ2-3; the match to TRBD1 covers 10 bases. The CDR3 here is CASSPGTGEITDTQYF. CDR3 nucleotides: TGTGCCAGCAGTCCCGGGACAGGGGAAATCACAGATACGCAGTATTTT.